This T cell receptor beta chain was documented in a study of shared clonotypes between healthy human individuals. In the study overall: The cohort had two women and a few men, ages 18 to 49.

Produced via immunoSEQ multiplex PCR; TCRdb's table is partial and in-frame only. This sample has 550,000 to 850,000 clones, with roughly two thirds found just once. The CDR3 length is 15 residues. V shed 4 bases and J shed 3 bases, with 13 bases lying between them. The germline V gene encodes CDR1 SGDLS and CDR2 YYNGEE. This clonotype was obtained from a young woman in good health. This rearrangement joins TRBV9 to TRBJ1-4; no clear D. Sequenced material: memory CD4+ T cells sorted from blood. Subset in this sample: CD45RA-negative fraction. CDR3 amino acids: CASSLPGSANEKLFF. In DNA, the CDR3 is TGTGCCAGCAGCCTACCAGGTTCGGCTAATGAAAAACTGTTTTTT.